One T cell receptor (beta chain) is described in this entry. This clone occurred once. It has no known antigen specificity. There are no base qualities to consult, and no much larger clone falls within one base. Whole blood was collected in K2EDTA tubes by collaborating institutions according to the institutions' own protocols. For TCRbeta analysis, collaborator samples were shipped as frozen whole blood, as isolated PBMCs, or as DNA extracted from either sample type. The data were taken from a study of blood T cell repertoires in COVID-19 (dated by TCRdb to the early 2020s). A note on the overall study: Samples covering the acute and convalescent phases of COVID-19 were provided by collaborators in the United States, Italy and Spain. The material from the prospective study consisted of cDNA or gDNA derived from T cells, B-cell-depleted T cells, or PBMCs. The dataset comprised deeply sampled blood TCRbeta repertoires from subjects exposed to, actively infected with, or recovered from COVID-19. The repertoires were released in a freely available public database meant as a resource for research on the immune response to SARS-CoV-2. The samples were drawn from two sources: the first 160 participants of the ongoing ImmuneRACE study, and 1,200 or so subjects contributed by 6 global collaborators. The sample metadata nearly always contained a de-identified subject ID, COVID-19 status, age in years and sex. Where available, HLA class I and class II types were taken from metadata supplied by the sample provider and were not determined by assay-based typing. What the authors observed across the whole study: Clinical and demographic metadata were provided uncurated, with the amount varying by source and participant.

TCRbeta CDR3 regions were amplified from genomic DNA using the immunoSEQ Assay, a bias-controlled multiplex PCR. On the authors' methods: Nucleated cell counts per sample were estimated from amplification of reference gene primers within the assay. To quantify the absolute abundance of each unique TCRbeta CDR3 rearrangement, sequence reads were collapsed and filtered. Productive Simpson clonality was computed per sample as the square root of Simpson's diversity index over productive rearrangements. TCRdb stores this immuneACCESS table with in-frame sequences only. Part of the clones is absent; in the studies checked, under half of the shortfall reflects unresolved V genes, and no reason is known for the rest. D and trimming were read from the DNA, whereas the V and J calls and clone size are those reported in that table. The sample table contains some 70,000 clones; only one count was recorded for about 88% of them. The top ten constitute around 2.7% of the sample.

At the junction V is shortened by 5 bases and J by 11 bases, with 21 bases in between. Looking up the germline V gene (reference sequence) yields CDR1 MNHNY and CDR2 SVGAGI. The cysteine opens and the phenylalanine closes a CDR3 of 15 amino acids. Only the CDR3 DNA is retained, 45 bases long and in frame from the first base. The chain links TRBV6-6 with TRBJ1-4; tentative D gene TRBD1, with 6 bases matching. This TCR was sampled from a man between 70 and 80 years old with active or convalescent COVID-19. The sequenced material came from peripheral blood. The encoded CDR3 is CASSIKGSGVGKLFF. The sequenced DNA: TGTGCCAGCAGTATCAAGGGGTCAGGGGTCGGCAAACTGTTTTTT.